This T cell receptor beta chain was observed in a study of cytomegalovirus exposure and HLA in healthy donors. Overall study findings and caveats: The authors enumerated around 150 TCR beta chains as linked to cytomegalovirus. In a later analysis, productive TCRs from donors in an Asian-associated ancestry cluster reportedly carried fewer N-insertions than the cohort mean. A likely sequencing artifact accounted for one observed cluster of highly shared sequence variants.

The germline V gene encodes CDR1 SGHTA and CDR2 FQGNSA. With 2 bases removed from V and 6 bases from J, the gap between germline ends came to 14 bases. The CDR3 runs 16 residues. The PCR ran on 60 Vbeta and 13 Jbeta primers. Data came from immunoSEQ multiplex PCR; TCRdb stores just in-frame clones and leaves some out. Altogether about 96,000 clones are present, 60% to 75% being singletons, with the ten largest covering roughly 3%. Worth noting for this clone: The antigen is not known.

This receptor was identified in a female donor in good health and CMV-seropositive. V and J are TRBV7-2 and TRBJ1-6; a weak D match, TRBD1 (6 bases). The material sequenced was PBMCs. The CDR3 is CASSLRQAGFNSPLHF. Written as DNA, the CDR3 is TGTGCCAGCAGCTTACGACAGGCAGGGTTTAATTCACCCCTCCACTTT.